The next 31 T cell receptor beta chains were all read from a single sample in a study of blood T cell repertoires in COVID-19. Measured with immunoSEQ multiplex PCR; TCRdb has only the in-frame clones, and not every one. The data hold about 230,000 clones, with just under 90% observed a single time. Sample: PBMCs or T cells enriched from blood (not recorded which). Source of these receptors: a woman aged 25-40 years with acute COVID-19.

This clone was seen a handful of times. The chain couples TRBV27 to TRBJ2-7, with TRBD2 matching over 10 bases. V was clipped by 5 bases and J by 0 bases; unmatched bases: 4. The CDR3 is made up of 15 amino acids. Germline-derived CDR1 and CDR2 are MNHEY and SMNVEV (reference sequence). CDR3 nucleotide sequence: TGTGCCAGCAGTACGATAGCGGGGGGCTCCTACGAGCAGTACTTC. It translates to CASSTIAGGSYEQYF.

The rearrangement joins TRBV7-9 to TRBJ1-6, with TRBD1 identical over 8 bases. Per the germline V gene, CDR1 is SEHNR and CDR2 is FQNEAQ (reference sequence). The CDR3 totals 15 residues. Unmatched junction bases numbered 6, after V lost 4 bases and J lost 7 bases. The CDR3 protein is CASSSSGTGNSPLHF. For the CDR3, the DNA is TGTGCCAGCAGCTCCTCCGGGACAGGAAATTCACCCCTCCACTTT. Together with reference TRBV7-9 and TRBJ1-6, the CDR3 gives the full variable domain: DTGVSQNPRHKITKRGQNVTFRCDPISEHNRLYWYRQTLGQGPEFLTYFQNEAQLEKSRLLSDRFSAERPKGSFSTLEIQRTEQGDSAMYLCASSSSGTGNSPLHFGNGTRLTVT.

The V call is TRBV13, the J call TRBJ2-7, with D tentatively TRBD1 (6 bases). Trimming took 5 bases from V and 6 from J, leaving 23 bases between them. Germline-derived CDR1 and CDR2 are PRHDT and FYEKMQ (reference sequence). This CDR3 region has 16 residues. CDR3 loop: CASSKSPGTPISEQYF. CDR3 nucleotides: TGTGCCAGCAGCAAGTCTCCCGGGACACCCATCAGCGAGCAGTACTTC.

The chain uses TRBV6-5 and TRBJ1-2; a weak D match, TRBD1 (6 bases). The CDR3 has 14 amino acids. Germline CDR1 MNHEY, CDR2 SVGAGI. V lost 8 bases and J 4 bases, leaving 17 bases between the germline ends. CDR3 DNA sequence: TGTGCCAGCTTATCCAGGGGACGACTCTATGGCTACACCTTC. Translating it yields CASLSRGRLYGYTF.

This chain links TRBV30 with TRBJ1-2; 8 bases align to TRBD1. V shed 2 bases and J 4 bases; nucleotides not matched to a gene: 6. The CDR3 contains 14 residues. CDR1 GTSNPN and CDR2 SVGIG come from the germline V gene (reference sequence). The CDR3 here is CAWSIDRGPYGYTF. CDR3 coding DNA: TGTGCCTGGAGTATCGACAGGGGACCCTATGGCTACACCTTC.

The J gene is TRBJ2-1, the V gene TRBV7-2, with TRBD2 identical over 12 bases. With 5 bases clipped from V and 5 bases from J, the junction kept 7 bases outside the gene matches. Germline CDR1 reads SGHTA; CDR2 reads FQGNSA. CDR3 length: 16 amino acids. This chain's CDR3 is CASSMTSGGGDNEQFF. CDR3 DNA: TGTGCCAGCAGCATGACTAGCGGGGGTGGGGACAATGAGCAGTTCTTC.

The gene calls are TRBV19 and TRBJ2-1; a possible D gene is TRBD1 (8 bases). Trimming removed 6 bases at V and 9 bases at J, with 15 bases between. Per the germline V gene, CDR1 is LNHDA and CDR2 is SQIVND (reference sequence). The CDR3 spans 13 residues. The CDR3 protein is CASRTGGGSEQFF. The CDR3, as DNA: TGTGCCAGTAGAACAGGGGGAGGGAGTGAGCAGTTCTTC.

This clone has just a few counts. V gene TRBV4-1 combines with J gene TRBJ2-2; tentatively, D is TRBD1 (6 bases). Trimming shortened V by 5 bases and J by 11 bases, and 12 bases separated the two germline ends. CDR1 and CDR2 (germline): MGHRA, YSYEKL. The CDR3 covers 12 residues. CDR3 amino acids: CASSNRGIELFF. DNA of the CDR3: TGCGCCAGCAGCAATAGGGGGATCGAGCTGTTTTTT.

V is TRBV6-2 or TRBV6-3 and J is TRBJ1-1, with TRBD1 matching over 8 bases. The ends lost 5 bases at V and 11 bases at J; junction bases unmatched: 7. This CDR3 comprises 12 residues. Germline V gene sequence: CDR1 MNHEY, CDR2 SVGEGT. CDR3 region: CASSAQGAVAFF. CDR3 in DNA: TGTGCCAGCAGTGCCCAGGGGGCCGTGGCTTTCTTT.

J is TRBJ1-1 and V is TRBV3-1 (or the pseudogene TRBV3-2); 8 bases line up with TRBD1. The CDR3 has 14 amino acids. The V gene's germline CDR1 is LGHDT and CDR2 YNNKEL (reference sequence). With 1 base clipped from V and 10 bases from J, the junction kept 8 bases outside the gene matches. This CDR3 is CASSQGDRTRGAFF. DNA of the CDR3: TGTGCCAGCAGCCAAGGGGACAGGACTCGGGGAGCTTTCTTT.

The chain links TRBV2 to TRBJ2-7; TRBD1 matches 8 bases. The CDR3 runs 16 residues. V was pared by 4 bases and J by 0 bases, with 8 bases of the junction left unmatched. Germline V CDR1 and CDR2: SNHLY, FYNNEI. The DNA for the CDR3 is TGTGCCAGCAGTGTTCTACAGGGGGTGAGCTCCTACGAGCAGTACTTC. This translates into CASSVLQGVSSYEQYF.

This clone was counted once. V usage is TRBV7-6 and J usage is TRBJ2-1; a possible D gene is TRBD2 (6 bases). V lost 5 bases and J lost 9, with 23 bases in between. CDR3 length: 16 amino acids. The germline gives CDR1 SGHVS, CDR2 FNYEAQ. CDR3 nucleotides: TGTGCCAGCAGCCAGCCGGGAGAGGGTGGATTTGGTGAGCAGTTCTTC. Translation gives CASSQPGEGGFGEQFF.

The chain employs TRBV4-1 and TRBJ1-1; 7 nucleotides align to TRBD1. The CDR3 runs to 16 residues. Per germline, CDR1 MGHRA and CDR2 YSYEKL. Trimming at V came to 0 bases and at J to 4 bases, leaving 8 bases not matched to a gene. The CDR3 reads CASSQDGQTGTTEAFF. The CDR3 DNA sequence: TGCGCCAGCAGCCAAGACGGACAGACAGGGACCACTGAAGCTTTCTTT.

J is TRBJ1-4 and V is TRBV10-3; D uncertain. Trimming removed 6 bases at V and 12 bases at J, with 17 bases between. This CDR3 comprises 13 residues. The germline gives CDR1 ENHRY, CDR2 SYGVKD. As DNA, the CDR3 is TGTGCCATCAGGAGGGAACGGTTAAGTGAACTGTTTTTT. It yields the protein CAIRRERLSELFF.

V and J are TRBV7-2 and TRBJ1-6; 7 bases map to TRBD1. Germline CDR1 reads SGHTA; CDR2 reads FQGNSA. This CDR3 is 14 amino acids long. After removal of 5 bases from V and 6 bases from J, the junction contained 4 bases not matched to a gene. In nucleotides, the CDR3 is TGTGCCAGCAGCCCGACAGGGCGTAATTCACCCCTCCACTTT. Protein product: CASSPTGRNSPLHF.

The chain combines TRBV15 with TRBJ2-6, with D uncertain. This CDR3 spans 18 amino acids. V was shortened by 0 bases and J by 0 bases, with 12 bases between the two germline ends. Germline loops: CDR1 LNHNV, CDR2 YYDKDF (reference sequence). DNA of the CDR3: TGTGCCACCAGCAGAGATGAAACAGCCGCCTCTGGGGCCAACGTCCTGACTTTC. Its protein product is CATSRDETAASGANVLTF.

This clone was recorded once. This chain links TRBV29-1 with TRBJ2-3; D is possibly TRBD2 (6 bases). V was shortened by 3 bases and J by 0 bases, with 13 bases between the two germline ends. The CDR3 is 15 amino acids. Germline loops: CDR1 SQVTM, CDR2 ANQGSEA. Here the CDR3 DNA reads TGCAGCGTTGACGATAGCGGATCTAGCACAGATACGCAGTATTTT. Protein product: CSVDDSGSSTDTQYF.

This clone was found a few times. The chain employs TRBV30 and TRBJ2-2; D is possibly TRBD2 (7 bases). This CDR3 region has 12 residues. CDR1 and CDR2 (germline): GTSNPN, SVGIG (reference sequence). V lost 5 bases to trimming and J lost 6 bases, with 10 bases between them. The CDR3 DNA is TGTGCCTGGCGGGGGGCCGCCGGGGAGCTGTTTTTT. Residues: CAWRGAAGELFF.

V gene TRBV2 combines with J gene TRBJ2-1; TRBD1 might be the D (5 bases). The length of the CDR3 is 14 residues. Trimming removed 6 bases at V and 3 bases at J, with 12 bases between. The germline gives CDR1 SNHLY, CDR2 FYNNEI. CDR3 in amino acids: CASSPQGDYNEQFF. CDR3 bases: TGTGCCAGCAGCCCCCAGGGCGACTACAATGAGCAGTTCTTC.

This chain joins TRBV5-1 and TRBJ2-7; 11 nucleotides align to TRBD1. The CDR3 runs to 15 residues. In germline, CDR1 is SGHRS, CDR2 YFSETQ. Trimming at V came to 3 bases and at J to 2 bases, leaving 4 bases not matched to a gene. CDR3 residues: CASSWGQGGTYEQYF. The CDR3 DNA reads as TGCGCCAGCAGCTGGGGACAGGGGGGAACCTACGAGCAGTACTTC. The variable domain in full, with the rest retrieved from reference TRBV5-1 and TRBJ2-7, is KAGVTQTPRYLIKTRGQQVTLSCSPISGHRSVSWYQQTPGQGLQFLFEYFSETQRNKGNFPGRFSGRQFSNSRSEMNVSTLELGDSALYLCASSWGQGGTYEQYFGPGTRLTVT.

The chain uses TRBV12-3 or TRBV12-4 and TRBJ2-3, with a possible D match to TRBD2 (6 bases). The CDR3 has 13 amino acids. V was cut by 6 bases and J by 5 bases, with 12 bases left in between. The CDR3 bases are TGTGCCAGCAGCCCTTTGGGAGGAGATACGCAGTATTTT. Its protein is CASSPLGGDTQYF.

The chain uses TRBV5-4 and TRBJ1-6; 9 bases agree with TRBD1. Germline-derived CDR1 and CDR2 are SGHNT and YYREEE (reference sequence). The V segment lost 3 bases and the J segment 9 bases; nucleotides outside the gene matches: 10. The CDR3 contains 16 residues. The CDR3 sequence is CASSSSDRGSSSPLHF. CDR3 sequence (DNA): TGTGCCAGCAGCTCATCGGACAGGGGATCAAGTTCACCCCTCCACTTT.

V gene TRBV7-8 combines with J gene TRBJ2-5; 9 bases map to TRBD2. The ends lost 8 bases at V and 5 bases at J; junction bases unmatched: 9. Germline V gives CDR1 SGHVS, CDR2 FQNEAQ. The CDR3 extends over 14 amino acids. CDR3 loop: CASDQAGGQETQYF. In nucleotides, the CDR3 is TGTGCCAGCGATCAAGCGGGGGGTCAGGAGACCCAGTACTTC.

The genes are TRBV13 and TRBJ2-5; D is ambiguous. Per the germline V gene, CDR1 is PRHDT and CDR2 is FYEKMQ (reference sequence). The V end lost 4 bases, the J end lost 1 base, and 10 bases lay between the germline ends. CDR3 length: 14 residues. The CDR3 DNA follows: TGTGCCAGCAGCTCCAGCAGGTTCCAAGAGACCCAGTACTTC. Translation: CASSSSRFQETQYF.

The rearrangement joins TRBV6-5 to TRBJ2-1; TRBD1 matches 11 bases. The germline gives CDR1 MNHEY, CDR2 SVGAGI. V trimming: 0 bases; J trimming: 6 bases; junction bases outside the gene matches: 4. This CDR3 spans 16 amino acids. The CDR3 DNA follows: TGTGCCAGCAGTTACTCGAGTGGGACAGGGGGCAATGAGCAGTTCTTC. It encodes CASSYSSGTGGNEQFF.

The table lists this clone with a count of one. J is TRBJ1-5 and V is TRBV18; D is undetermined. CDR3 length: 16 residues. Per germline, CDR1 KGHSH and CDR2 LQKENI. V lost 3 bases and J 9 bases, leaving 21 bases between the germline ends. The CDR3 reads CASSPLGLSGPGPQHF. DNA for the CDR3: TGTGCCAGCTCACCCCTGGGTCTATCGGGTCCGGGGCCCCAGCATTTT.

This clone was observed once. The genes are TRBV29-1 and TRBJ1-4; TRBD1 might be the D (5 bases). The V end lost 3 bases, the J end lost 8 bases, and 13 bases lay between the germline ends. Germline values: CDR1 SQVTM, CDR2 ANQGSEA. CDR3 length: 13 residues. CDR3 coding DNA: TGCAGCGTTGATCGGGGGAATGGGGAAAAACTGTTTTTT. It translates to CSVDRGNGEKLFF.

V usage is TRBV19 and J usage is TRBJ1-4; D possibly corresponds to TRBD1 (6 bases). Trimming removed 4 bases at V and 0 bases at J, with 12 bases between. CDR3 size: 16 residues. CDR1 and CDR2 (germline): LNHDA, SQIVND (reference sequence). The CDR3 DNA is TGTGCCAGTAGTACCCGGACAGCTTCAACTAATGAAAAACTGTTTTTT. It specifies CASSTRTASTNEKLFF.

The chain joins TRBV6-5 to TRBJ2-2; D might be TRBD1 (6 bases). Trimming left V 0 bases short and J 5 bases short, with 10 bases between. Germline CDR1 reads MNHEY; CDR2 reads SVGAGI. CDR3 length equals 15 residues. CDR3 nucleotides: TGTGCCAGCAGTTACTCAGCCCAGGGGACCGGGGAGCTGTTTTTT. It encodes CASSYSAQGTGELFF.

This sequence joins TRBV11-3 and TRBJ2-1, with 7 nucleotides matching TRBD2. The CDR3 is made up of 14 amino acids. CDR1 is SGHNT and CDR2 is YENEEA in the germline V gene. Trimming removed 6 bases from V and 10 bases from J; junction bases left unmatched: 12. This CDR3 reads CASSFHGGVREQFF. CDR3 DNA: TGTGCCAGCAGTTTCCATGGGGGGGTTCGGGAGCAGTTCTTC.

The J gene is TRBJ1-1, the V gene TRBV7-9, with 8 nucleotides matching TRBD1. With V trimmed by 2 bases and J by 5 bases, 7 bases remained unmatched. Per germline, CDR1 SEHNR and CDR2 FQNEAQ (reference sequence). This CDR3 has 15 amino acids. The CDR3 sequence is CASSLYQGAGTEAFF. The CDR3, as DNA: TGTGCCAGCAGCTTATATCAGGGGGCAGGGACTGAAGCTTTCTTT. The whole variable domain, filled in from reference TRBV7-9 and TRBJ1-1, reads DTGVSQNPRHKITKRGQNVTFRCDPISEHNRLYWYRQTLGQGPEFLTYFQNEAQLEKSRLLSDRFSAERPKGSFSTLEIQRTEQGDSAMYLCASSLYQGAGTEAFFGQGTRLTVV.